This T cell receptor (beta chain) is from a study of CD8+ T cells in alopecia areata. Study overall: Those treated were given oral tofacitinib at 5 to 10 mg twice daily. Tofacitinib administration persisted for 6 to 18 months, succeeded by 6 months off drug.

Extracted from the samples, RNA was reverse transcribed into cDNA to serve as the sequencing template. The repertoire was sequenced with immunoSEQ multiplex PCR; TCRdb's copy has only in-frame clones and lacks some. The table lists some 180,000 clones, roughly 50% of them singletons, with 10% to 11% in the top ten. The treatment here: oral pan-JAK inhibitor, 5-10 mg twice daily. This clone was seen only a few times. Germline lookup yields CDR1 MNHNY and CDR2 SVGAGI (reference sequence). Trimming removed 7 bases at V and 1 base at J, with 10 bases between. The CDR3 length is 13 residues. The sample here was CD8+ T cells sorted from blood, taken at week 24, from a patient treated with tofacitinib. V gene TRBV6-6 combines with J gene TRBJ1-1, with a possible D match to TRBD1 (5 bases). This clonotype was sampled from a human donor with alopecia areata. The chain's CDR3 is CASTPGGNTEAFF. Here the CDR3 DNA reads TGTGCCAGCACCCCGGGGGGGAACACTGAAGCTTTCTTT.